The clone carrying this TCR beta chain occurred a few times. The data are from a study of T cells after yellow fever vaccination. About the research overall: Low-cell-number fractions were prepared with SMART-Seq v4 Ultra Low Input.

MiXCR, run by TCRdb on the 5' RACE reads, gives a single entry per CDR3 protein. Among just under 600,000 distinct CDR3 sequences listed, approximately 12% were seen once. Germline V gene sequence: CDR1 KGHSH, CDR2 LQKENI. Between the trimmed V and J ends, which lost 2 bases and 0 bases, there was a span of 11 bases. CDR3 length: 15 residues. V and J are TRBV18 and TRBJ2-7; maybe TRBD1 (5 bases). This material consisted of PBMCs, taken on the day of the yellow fever booster vaccination. This TCR was recovered from a man aged 30-40 years who received the YFV17D yellow fever vaccine. The CDR3 sequence is CASSPTGQGSYEQYF. CDR3 bases: TGTGCCAGCTCACCAACTGGGCAGGGCTCCTACGAGCAGTACTTC.